Sequencing of this T cell receptor beta chain was carried out in a study of T cell repertoires in cytomegalovirus infection. In the study overall: Matching HLA type and CMV infection were both indicated by public TCR beta signatures.

TCRdb re-called the reads through MiXCR, storing one row per CDR3 protein. The table includes around 240,000 distinct CDR3 sequences, roughly 22% detected once. There are 12 residues in the CDR3. V was shortened by 7 bases and J by 4 bases, with 10 bases between the two germline ends. CDR1 and CDR2 from the germline V gene are LNHDA and SQIVND (reference sequence). Sequencing used CD8+ T cells from PBMCs. This TCR was recovered from a human donor in good health (CMV status not recorded). Some clones in this sample may be carry-over from other donors' samples. V gene TRBV19 combines with J gene TRBJ1-2; D is ambiguous. The CDR3 DNA follows: TGTGCCAGTACGCCAGGAGTCTATGGCTACACCTTC. Amino acid sequence: CASTPGVYGYTF.